A selection of T cell receptor beta chains follows, all from one sample in a study of neoadjuvant anti-PD-1 for oral cavity cancer. Generated by immunoSEQ multiplex PCR, the TCRdb table keeps only in-frame clones and is missing some. Of about 14,000 clones in the sample, 71% were seen once. The source was PBMCs, collected before nivolumab (anti-PD-1) treatment. Receptors were obtained from a person aged 40-85 years with oral cavity squamous cell carcinoma. Each CDR3 is given with its conserved first and last residue. A D gene is named only where the DNA matches it firmly. The size field is filled for only some rows; it gives once, few, many or a size class.

d_call	j_call	clone_size	v_call	cdr3_aa	cdr3_nt
-	TRBJ2-1	-	TRBV20-1	CSAKGYNEQFF	TGCAGTGCTAAGGGGTACAATGAGCAGTTCTTC
TRBD2	TRBJ2-2	-	TRBV7-6	CASSLGSGLAGTGELFF	TGTGCCAGCAGCTTAGGTTCTGGACTAGCGGGGACCGGGGAGCTGTTTTTT
-	TRBJ1-5	-	TRBV30	CAWSLDRGLQPQHF	TGTGCCTGGTCCCTCGATAGAGGGTTGCAGCCCCAGCATTTT
-	TRBJ2-1	-	TRBV10-2	CASSERTREQFF	TGCGCCAGCAGTGAGCGGACAAGAGAGCAGTTCTTC
-	TRBJ1-3	once	TRBV6-1	CASRSGGGGNTIYF	TGTGCCAGCAGAAGCGGGGGAGGTGGAAACACCATATATTTT
-	TRBJ1-2	-	TRBV7-9	CASSSTRGAVVGYTF	TGTGCCAGCAGCTCCACGCGGGGGGCGGTGGTTGGCTACACCTTC
-	TRBJ1-1	-	TRBV29-1	CSVEGVGAFF	TGCAGCGTTGAGGGGGTCGGAGCTTTCTTT
TRBD1	TRBJ2-1	-	TRBV9	CASSVGAGGYNEQFF	TGTGCCAGCAGCGTAGGTGCAGGGGGCTACAATGAGCAGTTCTTC
-	TRBJ2-7	-	TRBV18	CASSLDWGVDEQYF	TGTGCCAGCTCACTCGATTGGGGGGTCGACGAGCAGTACTTC
-	TRBJ1-1	-	TRBV7-3	CASSLGRQNTEAFF	TGTGCCAGCAGCCTTGGACGGCAGAACACTGAAGCTTTCTTT
-	TRBJ1-4	-	TRBV7-2	CASARGGNEKLFF	TGTGCCAGCGCTCGAGGCGGTAATGAAAAACTGTTTTTT
-	TRBJ2-1	-	TRBV5-5	CASSLGRALARYNEQFF	TGTGCCAGCAGCTTGGGGCGGGCTCTAGCAAGATACAATGAGCAGTTCTTC
TRBD1	TRBJ1-3	-	TRBV27	CASRPTGGGNTIYF	TGTGCCAGCAGACCGACAGGGGGCGGAAACACCATATATTTT
-	TRBJ1-2	-	TRBV5-6	CASSLLGLTQGYTF	TGTGCCAGCAGCTTGTTGGGACTTACGCAGGGCTACACCTTC
-	TRBJ1-1	-	TRBV10-3	CAARSTNTEAFF	TGTGCCGCCCGGTCGACGAACACTGAAGCTTTCTTT
-	TRBJ1-4	-	TRBV30	CAWSVGMGREKLFF	TGTGCCTGGAGTGTAGGCATGGGACGTGAAAAACTGTTTTTT
TRBD1	TRBJ2-7	-	TRBV7-9	CASSLARRGTGTYEQYF	TGTGCCAGCAGCTTAGCCCGAAGAGGGACAGGAACCTACGAGCAGTACTTC
-	TRBJ2-3	once	TRBV7-8	CASSVPITNTDTQYF	TGTGCCAGCAGCGTACCGATTACTAACACAGATACGCAGTATTTT
-	TRBJ1-4	-	TRBV6-1	CASSDGGANEKLFF	TGTGCCAGCAGTGATGGGGGAGCCAATGAAAAACTGTTTTTT
TRBD1	TRBJ2-7	-	TRBV11-2	CASKTQGAYEQYF	TGTGCCAGCAAGACACAGGGGGCCTACGAGCAGTACTTC
TRBD2	TRBJ2-3	once	TRBV29-1	CSVDGGSSDTQYF	TGCAGCGTTGATGGCGGGAGCTCAGATACGCAGTATTTT
TRBD2	TRBJ2-5	-	TRBV15	CATSRGLGQGGLAGGYIQETQYF	TGTGCCACCAGCAGAGGACTGGGACAGGGAGGGCTAGCGGGGGGGTATATACAAGAGACCCAGTACTTC